This TCR beta chain was found in a study of OX40 agonist ivuxolimab in advanced cancers. Study overall: From roughly 20 to 85 years was the age range, with a mean of roughly 64 years, and roughly 80% were male. Study-wide results and caveats: Compared with others, partial responders at 0.1-3.0 mg/kg displayed clonal expansion among the lowest.

This clone was observed once. Its target is unknown. Profiled with immunoSEQ multiplex PCR; TCRdb holds only in-frame clones, not every one. The sample consists of tens of thousands of clones, over 80% of them appearing once. Germline V gene data show CDR1 as LGHNA and CDR2 as YSLEER. The CDR3 is 15 amino acids. V shed 0 bases, J shed 3 bases, and the junction held 4 bases outside the gene matches. Sequenced here: CD4+ or CD8+ T cells sorted from blood, sampled in a trial of the OX40 agonist ivuxolimab. The rearrangement joins TRBV4-3 to TRBJ2-7; 8 bases agree with TRBD2. This clonotype originated in an adult with an advanced solid tumor such as melanoma, head and neck, liver or kidney cancer. The CDR3 protein is CASSQEGSGVYEQYF. CDR3 DNA sequence: TGCGCCAGCAGCCAAGAAGGTAGCGGGGTCTACGAGCAGTACTTC.